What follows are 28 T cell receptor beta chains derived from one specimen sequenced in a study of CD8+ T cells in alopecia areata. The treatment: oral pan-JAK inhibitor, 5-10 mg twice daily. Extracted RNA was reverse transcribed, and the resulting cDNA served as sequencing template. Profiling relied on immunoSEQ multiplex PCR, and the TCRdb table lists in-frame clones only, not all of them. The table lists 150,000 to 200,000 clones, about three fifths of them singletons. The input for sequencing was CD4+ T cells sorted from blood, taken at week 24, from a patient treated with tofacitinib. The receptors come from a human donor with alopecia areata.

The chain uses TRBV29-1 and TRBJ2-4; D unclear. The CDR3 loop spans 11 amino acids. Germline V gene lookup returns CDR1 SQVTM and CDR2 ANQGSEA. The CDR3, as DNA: TGCAGTGGGAAGCAGCAAAACATTCAGTACTTC. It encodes CSGKQQNIQYF.

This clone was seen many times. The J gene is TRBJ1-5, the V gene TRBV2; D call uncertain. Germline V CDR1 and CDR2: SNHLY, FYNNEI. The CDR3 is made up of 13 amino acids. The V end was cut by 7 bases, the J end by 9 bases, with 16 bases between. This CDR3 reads CASIERLNWPQHF. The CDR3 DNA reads TGTGCCAGCATTGAGCGTCTCAATTGGCCCCAGCATTTT.

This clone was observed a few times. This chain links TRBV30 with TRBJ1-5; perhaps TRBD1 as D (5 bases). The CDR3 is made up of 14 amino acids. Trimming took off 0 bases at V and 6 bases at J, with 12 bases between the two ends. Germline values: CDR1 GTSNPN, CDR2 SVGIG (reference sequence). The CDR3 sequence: CAWSVAGGSQPQHF. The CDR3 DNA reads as TGTGCCTGGAGTGTAGCGGGGGGGAGTCAGCCCCAGCATTTT.

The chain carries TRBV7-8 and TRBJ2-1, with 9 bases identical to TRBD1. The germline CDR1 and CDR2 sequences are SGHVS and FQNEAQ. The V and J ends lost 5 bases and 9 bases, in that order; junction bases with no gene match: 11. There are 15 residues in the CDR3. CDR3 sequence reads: CASSALSTGGGEQFF. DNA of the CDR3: TGTGCCAGCAGCGCATTATCGACAGGGGGTGGTGAGCAGTTCTTC.

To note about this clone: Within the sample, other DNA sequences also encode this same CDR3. DNA of the CDR3: TGTGCCTGGAGTGTCAGGAACACTGAAGCTTTCTTT. This encodes CAWSVRNTEAFF. The chain is built from TRBV30 and TRBJ1-1, with no clear D. Germline CDR1 reads GTSNPN; CDR2 reads SVGIG (reference sequence). The CDR3 is made up of 12 amino acids. Trimming took 0 bases from V and 1 from J, leaving 3 bases between them.

CDR3 nucleotide sequence: TGTGCCAGCAGCCCAATCCCCACCGGGGAGCTGTTTTTT. Translating it yields CASSPIPTGELFF. The chain employs TRBV7-2 and TRBJ2-2; D is uncertain. The V end lost 5 bases, the J end lost 4 bases, and 8 bases lay between the germline ends. Germline CDR1 is SGHTA and CDR2 is FQGNSA. The CDR3 spans 13 residues. The entire variable domain, with the rest obtained from reference TRBV7-2 and TRBJ2-2, is as follows: GAGVSQSPSNKVTEKGKDVELRCDPISGHTALYWYRQSLGQGLEFLIYFQGNSAPDKSGLPSDRFSAERTGGSVSTLTIQRTQQEDSAVYLCASSPIPTGELFFGEGSRLTVL.

The CDR3 loop is CASSVGPGVFTGELFF. The CDR3 coding sequence is TGTGCCAGCAGCGTAGGACCAGGGGTCTTCACCGGGGAGCTGTTTTTT. The chain combines TRBV9 with TRBJ2-2; D is perhaps TRBD1 (6 bases). Germline lookup yields CDR1 SGDLS and CDR2 YYNGEE. The CDR3 is made up of 16 amino acids. Trimming took off 0 bases at V and 4 bases at J, with 13 bases between the two ends.

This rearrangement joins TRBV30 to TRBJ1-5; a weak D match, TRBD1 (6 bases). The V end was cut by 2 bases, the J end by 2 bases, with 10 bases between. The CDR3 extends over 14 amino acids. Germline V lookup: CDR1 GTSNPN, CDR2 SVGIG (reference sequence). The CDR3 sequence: CAWSWAGGNQPQHF. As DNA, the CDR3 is TGTGCCTGGAGTTGGGCAGGGGGCAATCAGCCCCAGCATTTT.

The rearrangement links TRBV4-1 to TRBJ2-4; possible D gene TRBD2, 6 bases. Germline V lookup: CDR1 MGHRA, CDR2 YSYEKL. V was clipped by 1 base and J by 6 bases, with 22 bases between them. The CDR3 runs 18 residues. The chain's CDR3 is CASSQVEEGLLGTNIQYF. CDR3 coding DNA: TGCGCCAGCAGCCAAGTTGAGGAGGGACTGCTTGGTACAAACATTCAGTACTTC.

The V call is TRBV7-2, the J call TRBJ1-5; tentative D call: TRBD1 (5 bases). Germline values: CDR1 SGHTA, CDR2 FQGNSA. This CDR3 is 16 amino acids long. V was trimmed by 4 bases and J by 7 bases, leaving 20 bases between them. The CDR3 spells CASSSPGGFTWQPQHF. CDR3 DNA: TGTGCCAGCAGCTCCCCGGGGGGTTTCACTTGGCAGCCCCAGCATTTT.

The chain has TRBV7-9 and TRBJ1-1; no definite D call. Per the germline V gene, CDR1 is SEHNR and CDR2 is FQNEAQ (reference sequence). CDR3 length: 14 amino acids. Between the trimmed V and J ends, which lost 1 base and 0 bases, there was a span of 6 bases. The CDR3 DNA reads TGTGCCAGCAGCTTAGTTGCTGTGAACACTGAAGCTTTCTTT. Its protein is CASSLVAVNTEAFF.

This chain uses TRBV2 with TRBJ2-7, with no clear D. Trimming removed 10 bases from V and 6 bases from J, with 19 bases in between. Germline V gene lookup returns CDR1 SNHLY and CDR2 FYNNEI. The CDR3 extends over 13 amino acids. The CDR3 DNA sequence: TGTGCCACCTCACTGGAACGAGGTGTCGAGCAGTACTTC. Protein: CATSLERGVEQYF.

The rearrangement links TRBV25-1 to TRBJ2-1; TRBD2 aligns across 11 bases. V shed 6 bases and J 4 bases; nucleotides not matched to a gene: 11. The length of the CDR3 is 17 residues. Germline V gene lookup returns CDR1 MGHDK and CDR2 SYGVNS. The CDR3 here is CASRASTGTSGYNEQFF. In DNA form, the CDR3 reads TGTGCCAGCAGAGCAAGCACCGGGACTAGCGGATACAATGAGCAGTTCTTC.

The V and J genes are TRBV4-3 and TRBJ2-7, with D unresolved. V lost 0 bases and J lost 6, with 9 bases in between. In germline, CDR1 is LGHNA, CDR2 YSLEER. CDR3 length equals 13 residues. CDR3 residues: CASSQDINREQYF. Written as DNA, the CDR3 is TGCGCCAGCAGCCAAGATATTAACCGCGAGCAGTACTTC.

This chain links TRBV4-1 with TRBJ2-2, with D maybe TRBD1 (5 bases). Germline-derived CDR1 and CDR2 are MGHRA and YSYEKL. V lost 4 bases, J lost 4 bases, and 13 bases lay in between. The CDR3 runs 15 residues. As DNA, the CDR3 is TGCGCCAGCAGCCCCGCGGACACCATCACCGGGGAGCTGTTTTTT. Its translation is CASSPADTITGELFF.

The CDR3 here is CASSYSEVSNTEAFF. Here the CDR3 DNA reads TGTGCCAGCAGTTACTCCGAGGTTTCAAATACTGAAGCTTTCTTT. The chain joins TRBV6-5 to TRBJ1-1; the D is unclear. The V and J ends lost 0 bases and 5 bases respectively, with 13 bases between them. This CDR3 is built from 15 residues. CDR1 MNHEY and CDR2 SVGAGI come from the germline V gene.

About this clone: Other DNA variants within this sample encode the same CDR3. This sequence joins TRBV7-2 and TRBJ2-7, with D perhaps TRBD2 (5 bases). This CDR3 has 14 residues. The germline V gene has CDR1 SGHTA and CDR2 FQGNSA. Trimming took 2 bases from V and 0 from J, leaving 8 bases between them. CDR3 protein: CASSLSGTSYEQYF. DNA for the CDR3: TGTGCCAGCAGCTTAAGCGGTACCTCCTACGAGCAGTACTTC. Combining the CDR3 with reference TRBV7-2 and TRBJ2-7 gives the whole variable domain GAGVSQSPSNKVTEKGKDVELRCDPISGHTALYWYRQSLGQGLEFLIYFQGNSAPDKSGLPSDRFSAERTGGSVSTLTIQRTQQEDSAVYLCASSLSGTSYEQYFGPGTRLTVT.

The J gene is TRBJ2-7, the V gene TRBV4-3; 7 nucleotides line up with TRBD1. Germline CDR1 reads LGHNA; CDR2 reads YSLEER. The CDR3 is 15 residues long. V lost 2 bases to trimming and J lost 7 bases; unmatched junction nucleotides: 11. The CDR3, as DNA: TGCGCCAGCAGCCAACAAACCCTGGCAGGGGGTGAGCAGTACTTC. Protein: CASSQQTLAGGEQYF.

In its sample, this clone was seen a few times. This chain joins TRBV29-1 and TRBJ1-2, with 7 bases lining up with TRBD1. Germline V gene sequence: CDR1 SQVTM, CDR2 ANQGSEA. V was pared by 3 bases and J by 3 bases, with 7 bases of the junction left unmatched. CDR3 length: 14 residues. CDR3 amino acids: CSVDQTGLYYGYTF. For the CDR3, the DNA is TGCAGCGTTGACCAGACAGGGCTCTACTATGGCTACACCTTC.

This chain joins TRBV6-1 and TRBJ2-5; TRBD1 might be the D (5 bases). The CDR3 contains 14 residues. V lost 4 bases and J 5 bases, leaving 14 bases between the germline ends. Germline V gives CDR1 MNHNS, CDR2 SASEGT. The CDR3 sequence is CASSVLDSGETQYF. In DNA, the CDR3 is TGTGCCAGCAGTGTTCTAGACAGTGGGGAGACCCAGTACTTC.

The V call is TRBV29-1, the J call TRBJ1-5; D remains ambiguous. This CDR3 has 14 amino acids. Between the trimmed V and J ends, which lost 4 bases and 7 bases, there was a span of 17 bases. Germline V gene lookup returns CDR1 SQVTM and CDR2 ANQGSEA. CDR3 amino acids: CSVGDGSRWQPQHF. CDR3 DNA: TGCAGCGTTGGAGACGGGTCCCGGTGGCAGCCCCAGCATTTT.

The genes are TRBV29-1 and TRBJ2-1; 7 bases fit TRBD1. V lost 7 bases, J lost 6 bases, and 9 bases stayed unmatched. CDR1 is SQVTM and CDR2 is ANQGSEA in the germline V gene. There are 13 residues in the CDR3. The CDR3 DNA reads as TGCAGCGGGGGAAGGGACAGCGTCAATGAGCAGTTCTTC. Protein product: CSGGRDSVNEQFF.

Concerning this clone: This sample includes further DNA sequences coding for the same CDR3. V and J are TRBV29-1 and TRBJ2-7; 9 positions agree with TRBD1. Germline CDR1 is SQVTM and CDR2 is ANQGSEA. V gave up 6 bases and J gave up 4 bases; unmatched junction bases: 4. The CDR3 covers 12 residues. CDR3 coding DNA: TGCAGCGTGGGGACAGGGAGTTACGAGCAGTACTTC. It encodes CSVGTGSYEQYF.

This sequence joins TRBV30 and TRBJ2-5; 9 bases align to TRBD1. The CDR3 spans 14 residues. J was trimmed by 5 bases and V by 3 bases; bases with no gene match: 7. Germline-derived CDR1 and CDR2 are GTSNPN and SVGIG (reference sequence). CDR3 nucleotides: TGTGCCTGGAGCAAACAGGGGGCAGCGGAGACCCAGTACTTC. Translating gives CAWSKQGAAETQYF.

DNA for the CDR3: TGTGCCAGCAGCTTAGCACTAGCGGGGGGCCTCTACGAGCAGTACTTC. Its protein product is CASSLALAGGLYEQYF. The chain is built from TRBV7-2 and TRBJ2-7, with TRBD2 matching over 12 bases. Germline CDR1 reads SGHTA; CDR2 reads FQGNSA. J was trimmed by 3 bases and V by 0 bases; bases with no gene match: 3. This CDR3 has 16 residues. The full variable domain, with the rest looked up from reference TRBV7-2 and TRBJ2-7, is GAGVSQSPSNKVTEKGKDVELRCDPISGHTALYWYRQSLGQGLEFLIYFQGNSAPDKSGLPSDRFSAERTGGSVSTLTIQRTQQEDSAVYLCASSLALAGGLYEQYFGPGTRLTVT.

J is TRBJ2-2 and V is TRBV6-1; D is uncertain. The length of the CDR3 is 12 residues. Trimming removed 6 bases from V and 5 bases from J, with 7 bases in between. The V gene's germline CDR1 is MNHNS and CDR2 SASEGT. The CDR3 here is CASSTVTGELFF. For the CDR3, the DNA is TGTGCCAGCAGCACAGTTACCGGGGAGCTGTTTTTT.

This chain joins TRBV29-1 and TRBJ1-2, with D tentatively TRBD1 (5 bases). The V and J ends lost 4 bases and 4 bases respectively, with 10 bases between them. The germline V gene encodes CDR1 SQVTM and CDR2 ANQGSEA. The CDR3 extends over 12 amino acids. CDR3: CSVGHRTYGYTF. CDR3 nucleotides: TGCAGCGTTGGACACAGGACCTATGGCTACACCTTC. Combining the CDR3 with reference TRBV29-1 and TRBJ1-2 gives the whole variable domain SAVISQKPSRDICQRGTSLTIQCQVDSQVTMMFWYRQQPGQSLTLIATANQGSEATYESGFVIDKFPISRPNLTFSTLTVSNMSPEDSSIYLCSVGHRTYGYTFGSGTRLTVV.

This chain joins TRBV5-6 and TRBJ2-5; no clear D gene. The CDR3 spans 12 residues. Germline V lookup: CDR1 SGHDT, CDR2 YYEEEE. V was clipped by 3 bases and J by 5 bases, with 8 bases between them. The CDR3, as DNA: TGTGCCAGCAGCTGGACCAGGGAGACCCAGTACTTC. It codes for CASSWTRETQYF.